One sample yielded the 4 T cell receptor beta chains listed below, sequenced in a study of shared clonotypes between healthy human individuals. Naive CD8 cells, CD45RO-negative and positively selected for CCR7, excluded terminally differentiated effector memory CD45RA+ cells. Repertoires were generated with immunoSEQ multiplex PCR, while TCRdb's copy carries only in-frame clones and drops some. The sample lists more than 2 million clones, 85% to 95% occurring once. Specimen: naive CD8+ T cells from PBMCs. Receptors were obtained from a young man in good health. Some clones in this sample may be carry-over from other donors' samples.

In its sample, this clone was seen once. The chain links TRBV30 to TRBJ1-2; 9 bases align to TRBD1. Germline V gives CDR1 GTSNPN, CDR2 SVGIG (reference sequence). V lost 1 base, J lost 6 bases, and 9 bases stayed unmatched. The CDR3 sequence is 15 residues long. The CDR3 reads CAWSAGQGYLDGYTF. CDR3 DNA sequence: TGTGCCTGGAGTGCGGGACAGGGCTACCTTGATGGCTACACCTTC.

The V and J genes are TRBV28 and TRBJ2-1; unclear D gene. The CDR3 contains 14 residues. The germline gives CDR1 MDHEN, CDR2 SYDVKM. With 6 bases removed from V and 6 bases from J, the gap between germline ends came to 15 bases. The CDR3 coding sequence is TGTGCCAGCAGGGTCAAACTCGGCCCCAATGAGCAGTTCTTC. Its translation: CASRVKLGPNEQFF.

The chain recombines TRBV7-9 with TRBJ2-2; D remains ambiguous. Trimming removed 5 bases from V and 5 bases from J, with 15 bases in between. CDR1 and CDR2 (germline): SEHNR, FQNEAQ (reference sequence). This CDR3 contains 15 residues. The CDR3 spells CASSTSDVGTGELFF. CDR3 in DNA: TGTGCCAGCAGCACGTCGGATGTCGGAACCGGGGAGCTGTTTTTT.

This chain connects TRBV2 to TRBJ2-5; 7 bases fit TRBD1. Germline V gene sequence: CDR1 SNHLY, CDR2 FYNNEI. The CDR3 runs to 15 residues. Trimming took 2 bases from V and 3 from J; bases not matched to a gene: 6. This chain's CDR3 is CASSELLQGKETQYF. DNA of the CDR3: TGTGCCAGCAGTGAACTCTTACAGGGGAAAGAGACCCAGTACTTC.